This T cell receptor beta chain appears in the sequencing data of a study of Graves' ophthalmopathy and Graves' hyperthyroidism. Study-wide findings and caveats: Ophthalmopathy versus stable hyperthyroidism: 13-signature model gave around 90% sensitivity, 75% to 83% specificity.

Trimming removed 4 bases at V and 5 bases at J, with 17 bases between. This CDR3 is built from 15 residues. The germline V gene has CDR1 SEHNR and CDR2 FQNEAQ (reference sequence). Amplification of TCR beta CDR3 regions used RNA transcripts. The library came from an HTBI-primed first-round RT-PCR and a second-round multiplex PCR. TCRdb reprocessed the multiplex PCR reads via MiXCR and lists one record per CDR3 protein. The sample comprises 600,000 to 700,000 distinct CDR3 sequences, about two fifths of which are singletons, and more than 2.5% rests with the top ten. At least ten counts were recorded for this clonotype. Its antigen remains unknown. Moderately to severely active ophthalmopathy under 3 months, CAS at least 3, NOSPECS at least 4. Excluded: other autoimmune disease, uncontrolled infection, pregnancy or lactation.

Material for sequencing was peripheral blood. This clonotype was obtained from an adult man with Graves' ophthalmopathy. This chain connects TRBV7-9 to TRBJ1-1; D unresolved. The CDR3 bases are TGTGCCAGCAGCTCGGTGGTGTCGACGGGGACTGAAGCTTTCTTT. Encoded protein: CASSSVVSTGTEAFF.